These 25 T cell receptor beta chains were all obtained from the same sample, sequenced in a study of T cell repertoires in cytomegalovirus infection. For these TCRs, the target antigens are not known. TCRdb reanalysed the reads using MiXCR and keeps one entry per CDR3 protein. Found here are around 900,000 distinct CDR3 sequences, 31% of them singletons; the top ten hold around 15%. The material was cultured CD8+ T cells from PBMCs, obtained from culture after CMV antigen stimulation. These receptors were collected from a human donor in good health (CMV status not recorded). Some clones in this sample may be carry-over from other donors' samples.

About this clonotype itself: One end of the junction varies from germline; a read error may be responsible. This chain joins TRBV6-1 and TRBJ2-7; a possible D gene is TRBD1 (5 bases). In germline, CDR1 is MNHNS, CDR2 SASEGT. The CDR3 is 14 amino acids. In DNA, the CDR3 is TGTGCCAGCTGTGACAGCAGCTACTTATACGAGCAGTACTTC. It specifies CASCDSSYLYEQYF.

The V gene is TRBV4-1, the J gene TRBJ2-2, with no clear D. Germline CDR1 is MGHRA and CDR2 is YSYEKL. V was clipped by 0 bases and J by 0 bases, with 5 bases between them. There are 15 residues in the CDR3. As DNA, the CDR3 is TGCGCCAGCAGCCAAGATTGGGCGAACACCGGGGAGCTGTTTTTT. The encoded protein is CASSQDWANTGELFF.

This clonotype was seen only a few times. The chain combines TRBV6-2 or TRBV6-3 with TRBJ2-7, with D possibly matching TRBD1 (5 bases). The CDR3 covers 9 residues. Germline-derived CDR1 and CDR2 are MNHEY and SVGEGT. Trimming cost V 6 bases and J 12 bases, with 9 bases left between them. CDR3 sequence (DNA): TGTGCCAGCAGCCAGGGCCTGTACGTC. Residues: CASSQGLYV.

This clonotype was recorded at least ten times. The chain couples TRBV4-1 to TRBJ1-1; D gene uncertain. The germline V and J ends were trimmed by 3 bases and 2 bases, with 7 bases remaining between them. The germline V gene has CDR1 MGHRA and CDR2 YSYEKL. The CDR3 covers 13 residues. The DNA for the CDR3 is TGCGCCAGCAGCCAGGGGTCAAACACTGAAGCTTTCTTT. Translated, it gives CASSQGSNTEAFF.

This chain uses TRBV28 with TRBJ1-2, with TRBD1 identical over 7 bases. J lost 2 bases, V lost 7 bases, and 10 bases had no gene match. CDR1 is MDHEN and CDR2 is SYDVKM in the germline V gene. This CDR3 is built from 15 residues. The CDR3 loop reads CASTPIRTGNYGYTF. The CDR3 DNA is TGTGCCAGCACCCCAATACGGACAGGCAACTATGGCTACACCTTC.

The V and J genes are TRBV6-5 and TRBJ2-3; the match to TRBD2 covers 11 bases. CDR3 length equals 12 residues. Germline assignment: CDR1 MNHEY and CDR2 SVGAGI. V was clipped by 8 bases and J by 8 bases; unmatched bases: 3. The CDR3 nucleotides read TGTGCCAGCGCAGGACTAGCGGGTACGCAGTATTTT. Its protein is CASAGLAGTQYF.

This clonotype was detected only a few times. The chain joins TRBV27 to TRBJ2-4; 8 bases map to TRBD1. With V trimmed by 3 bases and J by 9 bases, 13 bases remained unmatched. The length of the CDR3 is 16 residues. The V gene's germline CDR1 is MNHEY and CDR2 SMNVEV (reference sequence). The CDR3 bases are TGTGCCAGCAGTTTGTACAGGGGGACCAGGTCGATCATTCAGTACTTC. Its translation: CASSLYRGTRSIIQYF.

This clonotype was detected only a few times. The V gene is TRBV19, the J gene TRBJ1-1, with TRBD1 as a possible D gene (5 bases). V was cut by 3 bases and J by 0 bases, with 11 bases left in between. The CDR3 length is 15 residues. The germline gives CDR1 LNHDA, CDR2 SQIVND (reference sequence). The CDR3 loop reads CASSMTVYMNTEAFF. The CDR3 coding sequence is TGTGCCAGTAGTATGACAGTATACATGAACACTGAAGCTTTCTTT. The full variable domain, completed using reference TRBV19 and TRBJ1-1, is DGGITQSPKYLFRKEGQNVTLSCEQNLNHDAMYWYRQDPGQGLRLIYYSQIVNDFQKGDIAEGYSVSREKKESFPLTVTSAQKNPTAFYLCASSMTVYMNTEAFFGQGTRLTVV.

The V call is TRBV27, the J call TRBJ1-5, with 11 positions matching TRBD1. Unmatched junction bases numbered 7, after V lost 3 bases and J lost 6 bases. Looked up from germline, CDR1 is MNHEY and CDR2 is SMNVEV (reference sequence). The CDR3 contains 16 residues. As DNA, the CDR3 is TGTGCCAGCAGTTTCCTCGGACAGGGGGCGTCTCAGCCCCAGCATTTT. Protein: CASSFLGQGASQPQHF.

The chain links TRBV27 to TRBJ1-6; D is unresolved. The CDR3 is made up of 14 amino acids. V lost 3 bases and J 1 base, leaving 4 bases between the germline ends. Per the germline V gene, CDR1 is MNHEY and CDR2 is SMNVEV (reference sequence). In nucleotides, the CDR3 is TGTGCCAGCAGTTTTCTGTCCTATAATTCACCCCTCCACTTT. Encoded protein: CASSFLSYNSPLHF.

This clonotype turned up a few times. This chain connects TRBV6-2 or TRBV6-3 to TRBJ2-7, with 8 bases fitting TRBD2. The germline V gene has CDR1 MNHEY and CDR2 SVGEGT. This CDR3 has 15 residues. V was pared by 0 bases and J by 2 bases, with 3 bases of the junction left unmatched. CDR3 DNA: TGTGCCAGCAGTTACTCGGGGACTAGGGCCTACGAGCAGTACGTC. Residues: CASSYSGTRAYEQYV.

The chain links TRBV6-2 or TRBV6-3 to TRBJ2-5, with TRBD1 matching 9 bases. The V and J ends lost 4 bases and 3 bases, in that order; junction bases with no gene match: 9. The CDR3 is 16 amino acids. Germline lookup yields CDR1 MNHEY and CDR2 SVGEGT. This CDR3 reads CASSLRQTGGKETQYF. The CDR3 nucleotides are TGTGCCAGCAGTTTACGACAGACAGGGGGTAAAGAGACCCAGTACTTC.

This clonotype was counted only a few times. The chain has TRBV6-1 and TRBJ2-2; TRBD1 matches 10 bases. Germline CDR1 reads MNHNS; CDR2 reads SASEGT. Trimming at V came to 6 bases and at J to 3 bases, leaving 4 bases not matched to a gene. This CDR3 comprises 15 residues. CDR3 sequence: CASSRDRGYTGELFF. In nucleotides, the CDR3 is TGTGCCAGCAGCCGGGACAGGGGTTACACCGGGGAGCTGTTTTTT.

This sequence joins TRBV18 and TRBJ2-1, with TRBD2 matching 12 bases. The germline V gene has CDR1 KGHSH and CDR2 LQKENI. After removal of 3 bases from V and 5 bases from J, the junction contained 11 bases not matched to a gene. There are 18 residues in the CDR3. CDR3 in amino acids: CASSPRMTSGGPDNEQFF. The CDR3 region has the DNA TGTGCCAGCTCACCCAGGATGACTAGCGGGGGTCCGGACAATGAGCAGTTCTTC.

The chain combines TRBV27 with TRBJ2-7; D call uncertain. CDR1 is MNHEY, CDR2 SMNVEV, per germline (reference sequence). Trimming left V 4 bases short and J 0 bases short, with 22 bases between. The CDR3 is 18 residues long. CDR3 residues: CASSSLTPGLLSSYEQYF. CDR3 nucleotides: TGTGCCAGCAGTTCTCTTACCCCGGGTCTTCTTAGCTCCTACGAGCAGTACTTC.

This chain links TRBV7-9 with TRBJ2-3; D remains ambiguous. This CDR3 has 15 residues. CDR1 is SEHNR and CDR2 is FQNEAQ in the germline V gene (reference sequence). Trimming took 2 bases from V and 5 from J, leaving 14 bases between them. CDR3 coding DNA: TGTGCCAGCAGCTTACCACGGTCGGACCTAGATACGCAGTATTTT. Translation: CASSLPRSDLDTQYF. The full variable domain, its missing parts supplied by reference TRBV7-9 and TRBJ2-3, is DTGVSQNPRHKITKRGQNVTFRCDPISEHNRLYWYRQTLGQGPEFLTYFQNEAQLEKSRLLSDRFSAERPKGSFSTLEIQRTEQGDSAMYLCASSLPRSDLDTQYFGPGTRLTVL.

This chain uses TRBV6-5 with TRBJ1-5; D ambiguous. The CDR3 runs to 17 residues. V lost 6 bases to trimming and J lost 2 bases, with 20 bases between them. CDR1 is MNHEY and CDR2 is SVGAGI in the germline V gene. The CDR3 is CASRPTRDFYGNQPQHF. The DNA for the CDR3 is TGTGCCAGCAGACCGACCAGAGATTTTTATGGCAATCAGCCCCAGCATTTT.

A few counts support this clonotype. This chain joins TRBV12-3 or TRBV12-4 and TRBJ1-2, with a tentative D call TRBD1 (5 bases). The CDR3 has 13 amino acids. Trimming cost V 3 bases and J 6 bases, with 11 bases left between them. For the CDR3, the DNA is TGTGCCAGCAGTTTTATAGGGACGGATGGCTACACCTTC. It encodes CASSFIGTDGYTF.

CDR3 DNA sequence: TGTGCCAGCAGCCCGAACTTGGGGACAGGGGGCTATCAGCCCCAGCATTTT. It translates to CASSPNLGTGGYQPQHF. The gene calls are TRBV5-5 and TRBJ1-5; TRBD1 agrees at 12 bases. CDR1 and CDR2 from the germline V gene are SGHKS and YYEKEE (reference sequence). This CDR3 has 17 amino acids. The V gene end was trimmed by 4 bases and the J gene end by 5 bases; junction bases not matched to a gene: 10.

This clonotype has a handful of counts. CDR3 sequence (DNA): TGTGCCAGCGGAGGCCGAGGTAGCGGGGGGATTTGGTACAATGAGCAGTTCTTC. The encoded protein is CASGGRGSGGIWYNEQFF. The gene calls are TRBV6-6 and TRBJ2-1, with 10 nucleotides matching TRBD2. The junction had 17 bases not matched to a gene; V was cut back by 8 bases and J by 4 bases. CDR1 is MNHNY and CDR2 is SVGAGI in the germline V gene (reference sequence). CDR3 size: 18 residues.

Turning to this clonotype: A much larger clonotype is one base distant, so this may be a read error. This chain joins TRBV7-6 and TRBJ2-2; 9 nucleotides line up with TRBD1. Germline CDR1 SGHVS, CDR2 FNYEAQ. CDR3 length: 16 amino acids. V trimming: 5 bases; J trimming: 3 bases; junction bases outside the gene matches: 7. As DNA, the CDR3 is TGTGCCAGCAGCCCCCCGAGACAGGGGGACACCGGGGAGCTGTTTTTT. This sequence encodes CASSPPRQGDTGELFF.

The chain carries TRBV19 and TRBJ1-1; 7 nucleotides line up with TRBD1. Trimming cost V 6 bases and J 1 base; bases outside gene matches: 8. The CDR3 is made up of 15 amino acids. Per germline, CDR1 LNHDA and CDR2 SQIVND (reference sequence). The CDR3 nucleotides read TGTGCCAGTAGGCCTTCTTACAGGGGGAACACTGAAGCTTTCTTT. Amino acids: CASRPSYRGNTEAFF. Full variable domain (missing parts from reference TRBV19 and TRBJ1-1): DGGITQSPKYLFRKEGQNVTLSCEQNLNHDAMYWYRQDPGQGLRLIYYSQIVNDFQKGDIAEGYSVSREKKESFPLTVTSAQKNPTAFYLCASRPSYRGNTEAFFGQGTRLTVV.

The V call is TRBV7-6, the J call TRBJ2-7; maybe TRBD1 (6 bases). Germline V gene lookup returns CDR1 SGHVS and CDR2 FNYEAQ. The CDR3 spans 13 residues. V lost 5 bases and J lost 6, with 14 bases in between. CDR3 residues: CASSTGQSSEQYF. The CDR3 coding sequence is TGTGCCAGCAGCACCGGACAGTCTTCCGAGCAGTACTTC.

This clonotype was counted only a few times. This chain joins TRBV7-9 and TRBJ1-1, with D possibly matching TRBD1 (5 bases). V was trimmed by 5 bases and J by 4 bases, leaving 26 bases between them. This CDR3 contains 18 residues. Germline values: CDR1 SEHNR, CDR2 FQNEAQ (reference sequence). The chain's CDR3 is CASSPILGRGRSRTEAFF. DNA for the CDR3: TGTGCCAGCAGCCCAATTTTAGGAAGGGGTCGGAGTCGCACTGAAGCTTTCTTT.

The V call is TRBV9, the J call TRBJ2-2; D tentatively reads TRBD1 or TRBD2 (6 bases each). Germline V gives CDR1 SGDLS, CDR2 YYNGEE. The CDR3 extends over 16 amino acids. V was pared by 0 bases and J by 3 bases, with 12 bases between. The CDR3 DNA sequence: TGTGCCAGCAGCGTAGTCGGGGGCAAGGACACCGGGGAGCTGTTTTTT. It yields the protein CASSVVGGKDTGELFF. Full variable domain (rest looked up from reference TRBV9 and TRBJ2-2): DSGVTQTPKHLITATGQRVTLRCSPRSGDLSVYWYQQSLDQGLQFLIQYYNGEERAKGNILERFSAQQFPDLHSELNLSSLELGDSALYFCASSVVGGKDTGELFFGEGSRLTVL.